The entry below describes one T cell receptor (beta chain). The data are from a study of T cell changes during pregnancy in multiple sclerosis. Between the trimmed V and J ends, which lost 8 bases and 7 bases, there was a span of 15 bases. The CDR3 loop spans 13 amino acids. The germline V gene has CDR1 MDHEN and CDR2 SYDVKM. The protocol was immunoSEQ multiplex PCR, while the TCRdb copy is restricted to in-frame clones and leaves out a portion. The sample includes tens of thousands of clones, approximately 90% of them seen just once. The chain couples TRBV28 to TRBJ1-5; D not resolved. This clonotype was obtained from a female donor in good health, enrolled as a control in a pregnancy study. Specimen: CD4+ T cells from peripheral blood mononuclear cells, collected after pregnancy. CDR3 residues: CASGVEAGQPQHF. The CDR3 nucleotides are TGTGCCAGCGGGGTAGAGGCGGGACAGCCCCAGCATTTT.